The subject of this entry is one TCR beta chain. These data come from a study of blood T cell repertoires in COVID-19. TCRdb's table, derived via immunoSEQ multiplex PCR, lists solely in-frame clones and lacks some. Altogether 150,000 to 200,000 clones are present, under 85% being singletons, with the ten largest covering around 16%. The receptor was derived from a man aged 55 to 70 with active or convalescent COVID-19. Specimen: peripheral blood.

CDR3 loop: CASSQRGLAGQAIFF. The CDR3 DNA follows: TGTGCCAGCAGCCAAAGAGGCCTAGCGGGACAAGCAATTTTCTTC. The chain links TRBV7-3 to TRBJ2-1; TRBD2 agrees at 9 bases. CDR3 length: 15 amino acids. V gave up 5 bases and J gave up 16 bases; unmatched junction bases: 18. Germline V gene data show CDR1 as SGHTA and CDR2 as FQGTGA.